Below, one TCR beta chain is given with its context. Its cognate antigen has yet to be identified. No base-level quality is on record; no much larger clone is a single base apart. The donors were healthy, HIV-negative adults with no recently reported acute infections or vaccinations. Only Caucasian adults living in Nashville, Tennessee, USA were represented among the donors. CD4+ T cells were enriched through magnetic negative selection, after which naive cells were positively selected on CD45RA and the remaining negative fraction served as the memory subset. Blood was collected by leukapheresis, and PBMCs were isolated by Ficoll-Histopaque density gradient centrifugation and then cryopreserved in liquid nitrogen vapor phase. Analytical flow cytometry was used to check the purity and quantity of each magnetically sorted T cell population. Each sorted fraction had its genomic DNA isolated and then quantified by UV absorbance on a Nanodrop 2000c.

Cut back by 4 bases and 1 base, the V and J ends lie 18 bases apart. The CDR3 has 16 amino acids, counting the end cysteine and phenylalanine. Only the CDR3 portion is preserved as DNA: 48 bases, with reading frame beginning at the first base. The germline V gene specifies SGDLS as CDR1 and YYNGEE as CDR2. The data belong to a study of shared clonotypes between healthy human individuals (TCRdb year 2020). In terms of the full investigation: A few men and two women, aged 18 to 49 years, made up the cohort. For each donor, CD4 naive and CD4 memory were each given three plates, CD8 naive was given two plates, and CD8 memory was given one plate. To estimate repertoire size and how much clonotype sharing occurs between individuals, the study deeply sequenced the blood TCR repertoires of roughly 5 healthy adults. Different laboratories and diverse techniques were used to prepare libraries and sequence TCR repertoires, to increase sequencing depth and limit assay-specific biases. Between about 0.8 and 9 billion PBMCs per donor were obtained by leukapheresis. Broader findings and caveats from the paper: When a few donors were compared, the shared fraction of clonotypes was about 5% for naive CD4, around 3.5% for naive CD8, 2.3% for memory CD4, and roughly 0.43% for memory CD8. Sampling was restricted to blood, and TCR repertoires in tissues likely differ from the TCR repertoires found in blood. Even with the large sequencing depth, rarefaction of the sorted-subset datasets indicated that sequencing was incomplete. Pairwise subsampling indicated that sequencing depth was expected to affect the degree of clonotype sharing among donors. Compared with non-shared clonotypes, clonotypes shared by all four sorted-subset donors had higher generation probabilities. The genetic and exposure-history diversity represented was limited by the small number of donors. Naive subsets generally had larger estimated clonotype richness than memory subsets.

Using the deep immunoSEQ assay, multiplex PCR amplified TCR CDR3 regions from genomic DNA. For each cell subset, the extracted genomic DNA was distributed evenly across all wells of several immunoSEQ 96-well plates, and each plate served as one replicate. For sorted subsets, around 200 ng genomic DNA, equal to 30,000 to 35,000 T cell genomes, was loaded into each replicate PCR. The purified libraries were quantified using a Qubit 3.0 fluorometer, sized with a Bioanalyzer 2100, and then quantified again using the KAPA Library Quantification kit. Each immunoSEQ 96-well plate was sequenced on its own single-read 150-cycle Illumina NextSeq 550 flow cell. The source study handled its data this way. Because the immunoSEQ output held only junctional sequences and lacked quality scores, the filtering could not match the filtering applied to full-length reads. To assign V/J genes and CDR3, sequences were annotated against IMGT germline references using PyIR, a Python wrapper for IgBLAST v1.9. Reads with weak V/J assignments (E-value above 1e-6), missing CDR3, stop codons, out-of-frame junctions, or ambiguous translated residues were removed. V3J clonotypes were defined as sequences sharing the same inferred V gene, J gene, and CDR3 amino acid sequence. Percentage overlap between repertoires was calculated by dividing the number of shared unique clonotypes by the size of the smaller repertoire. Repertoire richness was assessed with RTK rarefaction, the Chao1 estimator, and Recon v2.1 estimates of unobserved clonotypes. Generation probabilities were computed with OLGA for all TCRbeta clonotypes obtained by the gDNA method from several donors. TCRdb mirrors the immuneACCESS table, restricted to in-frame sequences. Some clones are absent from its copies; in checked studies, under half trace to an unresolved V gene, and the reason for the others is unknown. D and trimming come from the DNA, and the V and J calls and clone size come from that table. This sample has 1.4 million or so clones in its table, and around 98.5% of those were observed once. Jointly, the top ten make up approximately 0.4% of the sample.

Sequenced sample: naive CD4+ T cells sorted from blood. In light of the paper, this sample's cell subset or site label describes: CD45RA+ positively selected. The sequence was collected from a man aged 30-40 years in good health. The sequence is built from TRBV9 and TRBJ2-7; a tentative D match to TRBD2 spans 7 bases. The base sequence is TGTGCCAGCAGCCTCTCTGCGGGGGCCCAGTCCTACGAGCAGTACTTC. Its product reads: CASSLSAGAQSYEQYF.